This entry lists 26 T cell receptor beta chains sequenced from one sample in a study of control samples from healthy donors and cancer patients. Assay: immunoSEQ multiplex PCR; the TCRdb copy retains only in-frame clones and omits some. The sample has about 88,000 clones, 85% to 95% seen once; the top ten hold about 7.3%. The sample consisted of blood. These receptors came from a man aged 18 to 29 in good health.

The chain carries TRBV6-5 and TRBJ1-6; 9 nucleotides align to TRBD1. V lost 6 bases and J lost 7; bases outside the gene matches: 4. CDR1 and CDR2 (germline): MNHEY, SVGAGI. The CDR3 loop spans 14 amino acids. CDR3 sequence reads: CASRDRGRNSPLHF. Written as DNA, the CDR3 is TGTGCCAGCAGGGACAGGGGAAGAAATTCACCCCTCCACTTT.

V gene TRBV30 combines with J gene TRBJ2-1; 12 bases align to TRBD2. The CDR3 is made up of 15 amino acids. V gave up 2 bases and J gave up 15 bases; unmatched junction bases: 14. Germline V gives CDR1 GTSNPN, CDR2 SVGIG (reference sequence). Here the CDR3 reads CAWSPSGTSGPQLFF. DNA for the CDR3: TGTGCCTGGAGTCCTAGTGGGACTAGCGGGCCACAGCTGTTCTTC.

The rearrangement links TRBV5-1 to TRBJ1-1, with D possibly matching TRBD1 (6 bases). The length of the CDR3 is 13 residues. Between the trimmed V and J ends, which lost 6 bases and 11 bases, there was a span of 20 bases. Germline V gene sequence: CDR1 SGHRS, CDR2 YFSETQ. The CDR3 nucleotides read TGCGCCAGCACCCCGAGCCCCGGGCAGGGGGCTTTCTTT. Residues: CASTPSPGQGAFF.

The V call is TRBV29-1, the J call TRBJ2-3; no clear D gene. Germline loops: CDR1 SQVTM, CDR2 ANQGSEA. The CDR3 has 14 residues. V shed 5 bases and J shed 0 bases, with 12 bases lying between them. CDR3 DNA: TGCAGCGTTTTCACACCAGTGAGCACAGATACGCAGTATTTT. Its protein product is CSVFTPVSTDTQYF.

The rearrangement uses TRBV19 and TRBJ1-1; possible D gene TRBD1, 5 bases. Trimming took off 1 base at V and 7 bases at J, with 7 bases between the two ends. The CDR3 sequence is 12 residues long. The V gene's germline CDR1 is LNHDA and CDR2 SQIVND (reference sequence). The CDR3 loop reads CASSIGGDEAFF. Written as DNA, the CDR3 is TGTGCCAGTAGTATAGGGGGGGATGAAGCTTTCTTT.

In its sample, this clone was seen once. V is TRBV3-1 (or the pseudogene TRBV3-2) and J is TRBJ2-5; 8 bases map to TRBD2. This CDR3 is 15 amino acids long. The germline V gene has CDR1 LGHDT and CDR2 YNNKEL (reference sequence). With V trimmed by 4 bases and J by 5 bases, 9 bases remained unmatched. Here the CDR3 DNA reads TGTGCCAGCAGCCTATTCTTAGCGGGGCAGGAGACCCAGTACTTC. Its translation is CASSLFLAGQETQYF.

The chain joins TRBV6-1 to TRBJ1-5; a weak D match, TRBD1 (6 bases). The germline V gene encodes CDR1 MNHNS and CDR2 SASEGT. Trimming removed 1 base at V and 0 bases at J, with 10 bases between. The CDR3 is made up of 16 amino acids. CDR3 region: CASSEGAGDSNQPQHF. Written as DNA, the CDR3 is TGTGCCAGCAGTGAAGGCGCAGGGGATAGCAATCAGCCCCAGCATTTT.

The CDR3 reads CASSLDTEAFF. The CDR3 bases are TGTGCCAGCAGCTTGGACACTGAAGCTTTCTTT. The V gene is TRBV5-5, the J gene TRBJ1-1; D is undetermined. Per the germline V gene, CDR1 is SGHKS and CDR2 is YYEKEE (reference sequence). The CDR3 covers 11 residues. Trimming pared 0 bases from V and 3 bases from J, leaving 0 bases between.

V usage is TRBV10-3 and J usage is TRBJ1-1; D is undetermined. This CDR3 is built from 16 residues. Deletions cut 2 bases from V and 0 bases from J, with 13 bases between. The germline V gene encodes CDR1 ENHRY and CDR2 SYGVKD. The CDR3 DNA reads as TGTGCCATCAGTGAGGCTAAGGTAGGGATGAACACTGAAGCTTTCTTT. This encodes CAISEAKVGMNTEAFF.

This clone was observed a single time. The chain combines TRBV5-1 with TRBJ1-4, with D hard to call. The CDR3 is made up of 13 amino acids. Germline V gene sequence: CDR1 SGHRS, CDR2 YFSETQ. The V end lost 7 bases, the J end lost 3 bases, and 10 bases lay between the germline ends. CDR3 sequence reads: CASSDDPNEKLFF. The CDR3 DNA reads as TGCGCCAGCTCTGACGACCCTAATGAAAAACTGTTTTTT.

The V call is TRBV9, the J call TRBJ2-2; no clear D gene. V was shortened by 7 bases and J by 2 bases, with 9 bases between the two germline ends. CDR1 is SGDLS and CDR2 is YYNGEE in the germline V gene. CDR3 length: 13 residues. The CDR3 coding sequence is TGTGCCAGCGGCGAGGCCAACACCGGGGAGCTGTTTTTT. Its protein product is CASGEANTGELFF.

The chain couples TRBV5-1 to TRBJ2-1; D unclear. The CDR3 is 12 residues long. Germline assignment: CDR1 SGHRS and CDR2 YFSETQ. Trimming removed 2 bases at V and 7 bases at J, with 7 bases between. This chain's CDR3 is CASSLKRNEQFF. In DNA, the CDR3 is TGCGCCAGCAGCTTAAAAAGGAATGAGCAGTTCTTC.

CDR3 nucleotides: TGTGCCTGGAGAAACAGGGGGCCGGTTGAAAAACTGTTTTTT. Translating it yields CAWRNRGPVEKLFF. The chain links TRBV30 to TRBJ1-4, with TRBD1 matching 9 bases. Germline V gene lookup returns CDR1 GTSNPN and CDR2 SVGIG (reference sequence). The CDR3 is 14 residues long. V shed 3 bases, J shed 7 bases, and the junction held 6 bases outside the gene matches.

The genes are TRBV7-9 and TRBJ1-1; weak D call: TRBD1 (6 bases). The CDR3 has 16 amino acids. CDR1 SEHNR and CDR2 FQNEAQ come from the germline V gene (reference sequence). With 4 bases removed from V and 1 base from J, the gap between germline ends came to 16 bases. The CDR3 coding sequence is TGTGCCAGCAGCTCTCCTGGACAGCTCAGGAACACTGAAGCTTTCTTT. Protein: CASSSPGQLRNTEAFF.

The chain has TRBV5-1 and TRBJ1-1; the D is unclear. CDR3 length equals 14 residues. The germline CDR1 and CDR2 sequences are SGHRS and YFSETQ. Deletions cut 1 base from V and 2 bases from J, with 9 bases between. The CDR3 DNA reads as TGCGCCAGCAGCTTGTTAGAGGCAAACACTGAAGCTTTCTTT. Protein sequence: CASSLLEANTEAFF.

This chain uses TRBV5-1 with TRBJ1-4, with TRBD1 matching 8 bases. After removal of 4 bases from V and 0 bases from J, the junction contained 5 bases not matched to a gene. Per the germline V gene, CDR1 is SGHRS and CDR2 is YFSETQ. The CDR3 covers 16 residues. DNA of the CDR3: TGCGCCAGCAGCGTGGGACAGGCGCCAACTAATGAAAAACTGTTTTTT. Its translation is CASSVGQAPTNEKLFF.

The CDR3, as DNA: TGTGCCAGCAGCCCCTTTGACAATGAGCAGTTCTTC. Translated, it gives CASSPFDNEQFF. This chain links TRBV9 with TRBJ2-1, with no clear D. Trimming took 4 bases from V and 5 from J, leaving 7 bases between them. This CDR3 is built from 12 residues. The germline gives CDR1 SGDLS, CDR2 YYNGEE.

The chain joins TRBV7-2 to TRBJ2-2, with no clear D. Trimming removed 5 bases from V and 1 base from J, with 5 bases in between. The CDR3 has 13 amino acids. Germline CDR1 SGHTA, CDR2 FQGNSA. The CDR3 nucleotides are TGTGCCAGCAGCATGCAGAACACCGGGGAGCTGTTTTTT. This gives the protein CASSMQNTGELFF. Using reference TRBV7-2 and TRBJ2-2 for the parts outside the CDR3, the full variable domain is GAGVSQSPSNKVTEKGKDVELRCDPISGHTALYWYRQSLGQGLEFLIYFQGNSAPDKSGLPSDRFSAERTGGSVSTLTIQRTQQEDSAVYLCASSMQNTGELFFGEGSRLTVL.

This sequence joins TRBV4-1 and TRBJ1-4; D unresolved. Trimming pared 4 bases from V and 0 bases from J, leaving 12 bases between. This CDR3 comprises 16 residues. CDR1 is MGHRA, CDR2 YSYEKL, per germline. The CDR3 DNA sequence: TGCGCCAGCAGCCCCCCTTGGCGTGCAACTAATGAAAAACTGTTTTTT. Protein product: CASSPPWRATNEKLFF.

This clone occurred once. CDR3 nucleotide sequence: TGTGCCAGCAGAATGCAGGGTGACAATGAGCAGTTCTTC. This translates into CASRMQGDNEQFF. This chain links TRBV12-3 or TRBV12-4 with TRBJ2-1; weak D call: TRBD1 (5 bases). V was trimmed by 6 bases and J by 5 bases, leaving 11 bases between them. This CDR3 comprises 13 residues.

The chain links TRBV19 to TRBJ2-4; D gene uncertain. The germline CDR1 and CDR2 sequences are LNHDA and SQIVND (reference sequence). V was cut by 3 bases and J by 0 bases, with 12 bases left in between. CDR3 length: 16 amino acids. The CDR3 region is CASSIATDLAKNIQYF. In DNA, the CDR3 is TGTGCCAGTAGTATTGCGACGGACCTAGCCAAAAACATTCAGTACTTC.

The CDR3 reads CASSDGATNEKLFF. DNA for the CDR3: TGTGCCAGCAGTGATGGAGCAACTAATGAAAAACTGTTTTTT. The chain is built from TRBV2 and TRBJ1-4; no clear D gene. Germline V lookup: CDR1 SNHLY, CDR2 FYNNEI. This CDR3 is built from 14 residues. The V and J ends lost 3 bases and 0 bases respectively, with 5 bases between them.

The chain links TRBV29-1 to TRBJ1-2; D perhaps matches TRBD1 (5 bases). The CDR3 runs 13 residues. Germline CDR1 and CDR2: SQVTM and ANQGSEA. Trimming pared 7 bases from V and 2 bases from J, leaving 14 bases between. CDR3 sequence reads: CSATDGANYGYTF. CDR3 coding DNA: TGCAGCGCCACGGATGGGGCGAACTATGGCTACACCTTC.

This rearrangement joins TRBV11-2 to TRBJ1-2; D not resolved. Deletions cut 5 bases from V and 3 bases from J, with 10 bases between. The CDR3 spans 13 residues. Germline CDR1 is SGHAT and CDR2 is FQNNGV. DNA for the CDR3: TGTGCCAGCAGCCCGAATACAGACTATGGCTACACCTTC. The encoded protein is CASSPNTDYGYTF.

The chain uses TRBV29-1 and TRBJ1-2, with a tentative D call TRBD1 (6 bases). CDR1 SQVTM and CDR2 ANQGSEA come from the germline V gene. With 6 bases removed from V and 4 bases from J, the gap between germline ends came to 30 bases. CDR3 length equals 18 residues. In DNA, the CDR3 is TGCAGCGTCCACACCTCACAACCAGAAACAGGGAGGGTCTATGGCTACACCTTC. It is translated as CSVHTSQPETGRVYGYTF.

The V gene is TRBV7-9, the J gene TRBJ1-2; a weak D match, TRBD1 (5 bases). Germline V gene lookup returns CDR1 SEHNR and CDR2 FQNEAQ (reference sequence). Between the trimmed V and J ends, which lost 11 bases and 8 bases, there was a span of 15 bases. CDR3 size: 11 residues. CDR3 amino acids: CAWRGLDGYTF. The CDR3 nucleotides are TGTGCCTGGAGGGGCCTCGACGGCTACACCTTC.